The clone carrying this T cell receptor (beta chain) has a single count. Using immunoSEQ multiplex PCR, the repertoire was profiled, and TCRdb retains in-frame clones only, with some absent. The table lists some 45,000 clones, approximately 93% of them singletons. The data originate from a study of blood T cell repertoires in COVID-19. The CDR3 sequence is 15 residues long. With V trimmed by 3 bases and J by 6 bases, 6 bases remained unmatched. CDR1 is SNHLY and CDR2 is FYNNEI in the germline V gene. Sequenced sample: peripheral blood. The clonotype originates from a man in his sixties with COVID-19, enrolled during active disease. The chain recombines TRBV2 with TRBJ1-5, with TRBD1 matching 9 bases. CDR3 nucleotide sequence: TGTGCCAGCAGTGAGAGACAGGGGGTCGGTCAGCCCCAGCATTTT. The encoded protein is CASSERQGVGQPQHF.